This section outlines one T cell receptor beta chain sequence together with its context. What antigen it recognizes has not been identified. Per-base qualities were not stored, and no clone one base away is much larger. The data belong to a study of PD-1 blockade in classical Hodgkin lymphoma (dated by TCRdb to the early 2020s). About the full investigation: Nivolumab dosing was 3 mg/kg intravenously every 2 weeks, continuing until either disease progression or unacceptable toxicity. The study used CyTOF and TCR beta sequencing to define a peripheral blood immune signature of response to PD-1 blockade in classical Hodgkin lymphoma. What the research found in general, with its limitations: Diversity was lower in patients who began nivolumab less than 1 year after ASCT, so these patients were left out of later analyses to avoid confounding by immune reconstitution. Trial patients achieving complete response had baseline diversity similar to newly diagnosed patients, whereas partial responders and progressors had significantly lower diversity. Newly diagnosed patients were reported to have lower baseline TCR diversity than healthy donors, and relapsed/refractory patients were reported to have lower baseline TCR diversity still. The study was limited to a single clinical trial cohort, and causes of repertoire differences, possibly disease activity or prior therapy, remained undefined. By C4D1, a significant rise was seen in CD4+ TCR diversity but not in CD8+ TCR diversity (p=0.0027 vs p=0.16), and the rise was most apparent among complete responders (p=0.02).

The time point tag for this specimen amounts to: cycle 2 day 1 (C2D1) of nivolumab. Every trial patient had relapsed after autologous stem cell transplantation, and cohorts A, B and C differed in prior brentuximab vedotin exposure. The trial cohort comprised roughly 50 patients with relapsed/refractory classical Hodgkin lymphoma whose best overall responses were complete response, partial response or progressive disease. Single-agent nivolumab was administered to trial patients in the multi-cohort phase II CheckMate 205 trial. Best overall response was determined by an independent review committee according to the 2007 International Working Group response criteria. Trial PBMCs were collected immediately before nivolumab initiation (C1D1) and during therapy at cycle 2 day 1 and cycle 4 day 1. Peripheral blood was collected in 8 mL Vacutainer Cell Preparation Tubes, from which PBMCs were isolated by centrifugation and then cryopreserved.

The Qiagen DNeasy kit was used to extract genomic DNA both from unsorted PBMCs and from the negatively selected CD4+ and CD8+ fractions. TCR beta CDR3 regions were subjected to amplification by immunoSEQ multiplex PCR with primers that anneal to V and J segments. Amplification bias was minimized using a synthetic immune receptor repertoire, and residual bias was removed computationally after sequencing. The study's own analysis went as follows. Custom Python scripts were used to quantify repertoire diversity as the Shannon entropy index. Unsorted, CD4+ and CD8+ repertoires were analyzed separately, except for combined analyses in which CD4+ and CD8+ sequences were merged in silico. A clone counted as expanded when the clone's frequency after treatment rose at least 2-fold relative to C1D1, and clones undetected at baseline were given a pseudocount of 0.5. Clones with 0 or 1 copy at C1D1 were defined as singleton clones, while clones with 2 or more copies were defined as non-singleton clones. Clones expanded in unsorted samples were assigned a CD4+, CD8+ or unknown annotation through matching of protein sequences in sorted samples from the same patient. Wilcoxon tests were applied to paired samples to test diversity changes from C1D1 to C4D1. TCRdb stores this immuneACCESS table with in-frame sequences only. Part of the clones is absent; in the studies checked, under half of the shortfall reflects unresolved V genes, and no reason is known for the rest. V, J and clone size are those of that table, while D and trimming were read from the DNA. Recorded for this sample are more than 90,000 clones; 81% of them occurred a single time. Around 15% of the sample is held by the ten biggest clonotypes.

At the junction V is shortened by 1 base and J by 1 base, with 14 bases in between. Sequences SGHDT (CDR1) and YYEEEE (CDR2) are obtained from the germline V gene. The CDR3 runs 16 amino acids, cysteine and phenylalanine included. Of the read, only the CDR3 DNA is kept; its 48 bases are in frame from base 1. The sample in question was peripheral blood mononuclear cells (PBMCs), obtained before the second cycle of nivolumab. Recombination joined TRBV5-6 with TRBJ2-5, and possibly TRBD2, on 5 matching bases. This clonotype originated in a human donor with classical Hodgkin lymphoma. The nucleotide sequence is given as TGTGCCAGCAGCTTGTCCCCACTAGAAAGCCAAGAGACCCAGTACTTC. Its translation reads: CASSLSPLESQETQYF. Where the CDR3 stops, the reference TRBV5-6 and TRBJ2-5 genes take over; the full variable domain is DAGVTQSPTHLIKTRGQQVTLRCSPKSGHDTVSWYQQALGQGPQFIFQYYEEEERQRGNFPDRFSGHQFPNYSSELNVNALLLGDSALYLCASSLSPLESQETQYFGPGTRLLVL.